Listed below are T cell receptor beta chains from one sample, sequenced in a study of blood T cell repertoires in COVID-19. TCRdb's table, derived via immunoSEQ multiplex PCR, lists solely in-frame clones and lacks some. Of some 49,000 clones in the sample, about nine tenths were seen once. The sample comprised peripheral blood. The receptors were sampled from a middle-aged man with active COVID-19. Each CDR3 is given with its conserved first and last residue. A D gene is named only where the DNA matches it firmly. Part of the rows lack a size; the others show once, few, many or a class for expanded clones.

v_gene: TRBV5-6
j_gene: TRBJ1-2
d_gene: NA
abundance: NA
CDR3nt: TGTGCCAGCAGCTTGGTACAGTCGCGTTATGGCTACACCTTC
CDR3aa: CASSLVQSRYGYTF

v_gene: TRBV7-8
j_gene: TRBJ2-2
d_gene: NA
abundance: NA
CDR3nt: TGTGCCAGCAGCTTAGTGTCTAGTGGAAACACCGGGGAGCTGTTTTTT
CDR3aa: CASSLVSSGNTGELFF

v_gene: TRBV28
j_gene: TRBJ1-4
d_gene: NA
abundance: NA
CDR3nt: TGTGCCAGCAGCTACCAGGGATTTAATGAAAAACTGTTTTTT
CDR3aa: CASSYQGFNEKLFF

v_gene: TRBV6-1
j_gene: TRBJ2-3
d_gene: NA
abundance: NA
CDR3nt: TGTGCCAGCAGTGAATGGAGGACCACAGATACGCAGTATTTT
CDR3aa: CASSEWRTTDTQYF

v_gene: TRBV5-1
j_gene: TRBJ2-5
d_gene: NA
abundance: NA
CDR3nt: TGCGCCAGCAGCTTGCTTGGGACACCCCAAGAGACCCAGTACTTC
CDR3aa: CASSLLGTPQETQYF

v_gene: TRBV6-5
j_gene: TRBJ1-1
d_gene: TRBD1
abundance: NA
CDR3nt: TGTGCCAGACAGGGGGCGGGGACTGAAGCTTTCTTT
CDR3aa: CARQGAGTEAFF

v_gene: TRBV5-4
j_gene: TRBJ2-7
d_gene: NA
abundance: few
CDR3nt: TGTGCCAGCAGCCGTCGACCGGGAGACTACTACGAGCAGTACTTC
CDR3aa: CASSRRPGDYYEQYF

v_gene: TRBV7-5
j_gene: TRBJ1-4
d_gene: NA
abundance: NA
CDR3nt: TGTGTCAGAAGCTTGTACGGACACCGGAATGAAAAACTGTTTTTT
CDR3aa: CVRSLYGHRNEKLFF

v_gene: TRBV12-5
j_gene: TRBJ1-2
d_gene: TRBD1
abundance: NA
CDR3nt: TGTGCTAGTGGGTCTCGACAGGGTGGGGATGGCTACACCTTC
CDR3aa: CASGSRQGGDGYTF

v_gene: TRBV6-6
j_gene: TRBJ1-2
d_gene: NA
abundance: NA
CDR3nt: TGTGCCAGCAGTTATTCGGGATCCATGGTCGTTGGCTACACCTTC
CDR3aa: CASSYSGSMVVGYTF

v_gene: TRBV7-8
j_gene: TRBJ2-2
d_gene: NA
abundance: NA
CDR3nt: TGTGCCAGCAGCCGGGACTCAGAGGGCGGGGAGCTGTTTTTT
CDR3aa: CASSRDSEGGELFF

v_gene: TRBV6-6
j_gene: TRBJ2-2
d_gene: TRBD1
abundance: NA
CDR3nt: TGTGCCAGCAGATATCAACAGGGGAGCGGCGGGGAGCTGTTTTTT
CDR3aa: CASRYQQGSGGELFF

v_gene: TRBV5-1
j_gene: TRBJ1-1
d_gene: TRBD1
abundance: NA
CDR3nt: TGCGCCAGCAGCCCCTTAGGACAGGGGAACACTGAAGCTTTCTTT
CDR3aa: CASSPLGQGNTEAFF

v_gene: TRBV14
j_gene: TRBJ2-2
d_gene: NA
abundance: NA
CDR3nt: TGTGCCAGCAGCCAACAGACCGGGGGAGGAGGCGGGGAGCTGTTTTTT
CDR3aa: CASSQQTGGGGGELFF

v_gene: TRBV5-1
j_gene: TRBJ1-1
d_gene: NA
abundance: NA
CDR3nt: TGCGCCAGCAGCGGCGACAGACCTTTCGCTGAAGCTTTCTTT
CDR3aa: CASSGDRPFAEAFF

v_gene: TRBV4-1
j_gene: TRBJ2-3
d_gene: NA
abundance: NA
CDR3nt: TGCGCCAGCAGCCAAGATTTGGTCAGGCTCACAGATACGCAGTATTTT
CDR3aa: CASSQDLVRLTDTQYF

v_gene: TRBV11-2
j_gene: TRBJ2-1
d_gene: NA
abundance: NA
CDR3nt: TGTGCCAGCAGCTTCCAGTCGTATGAGCAGTTCTTC
CDR3aa: CASSFQSYEQFF

v_gene: TRBV5-1
j_gene: TRBJ2-5
d_gene: NA
abundance: NA
CDR3nt: TGCGCCAGCAGCTTGGCCATTTCCAGGGGAGAGACCCAGTACTTC
CDR3aa: CASSLAISRGETQYF

v_gene: TRBV4-1
j_gene: TRBJ2-1
d_gene: TRBD2
abundance: NA
CDR3nt: TGCGCCAGCAGCCAAACGGGACTAGCGGGATACTTCTCCTACAATGAGCAGTTCTTC
CDR3aa: CASSQTGLAGYFSYNEQFF

v_gene: TRBV5-4
j_gene: TRBJ1-2
d_gene: TRBD1
abundance: few
CDR3nt: TGTGCCAGCAGCCCTAGACAGGGGGCTGACTATGGCTACACCTTC
CDR3aa: CASSPRQGADYGYTF

v_gene: TRBV6-1
j_gene: TRBJ2-3
d_gene: TRBD2
abundance: NA
CDR3nt: TGTGCCAGCAGTGAAGATGGACTAGCCACAGATACGCAGTATTTT
CDR3aa: CASSEDGLATDTQYF

v_gene: TRBV6-2/TRBV6-3
j_gene: TRBJ2-5
d_gene: TRBD2
abundance: NA
CDR3nt: TGTGCCAGCAGTTACGAGGCTAGCGGGGGAGGGACCCAGTACTTC
CDR3aa: CASSYEASGGGTQYF

v_gene: TRBV5-6
j_gene: TRBJ2-3
d_gene: NA
abundance: NA
CDR3nt: TGTGCCAGCAGCTTGGGGCCGTCTAGCACAGATACGCAGTATTTT
CDR3aa: CASSLGPSSTDTQYF

v_gene: TRBV18
j_gene: TRBJ2-7
d_gene: TRBD2
abundance: NA
CDR3nt: TGTGCCAGCTCAACGGGAGGGGGATACTACGAGCAGTACTTC
CDR3aa: CASSTGGGYYEQYF

v_gene: TRBV7-7
j_gene: TRBJ2-5
d_gene: TRBD2
abundance: NA
CDR3nt: TGTGCCAGCAGCTTAGGGACTAGCGGTATCCAAGAGACCCAGTACTTC
CDR3aa: CASSLGTSGIQETQYF

v_gene: TRBV15
j_gene: TRBJ2-2
d_gene: NA
abundance: NA
CDR3nt: TGTGCCACCAGCAGGAGTGCGGGACGGGTCCCCGGGGAGCTGTTTTTT
CDR3aa: CATSRSAGRVPGELFF

v_gene: TRBV11-2
j_gene: TRBJ1-1
d_gene: NA
abundance: NA
CDR3nt: TGTGCCAGCAGTCTAAAGATTCTCTTGAACACTGAAGCTTTCTTT
CDR3aa: CASSLKILLNTEAFF

v_gene: TRBV4-1
j_gene: TRBJ2-4
d_gene: TRBD2
abundance: NA
CDR3nt: TGCGCCAGCAGCCAAGAATATTCGTCGGGACTAGCTCGGGGTAAAAACATTCAGTACTTC
CDR3aa: CASSQEYSSGLARGKNIQYF

v_gene: TRBV28
j_gene: TRBJ1-2
d_gene: NA
abundance: NA
CDR3nt: TGTGCCAGCAGTTTAACTGGGGGGGTGGGCTACACCTTC
CDR3aa: CASSLTGGVGYTF

v_gene: TRBV10-3
j_gene: TRBJ2-1
d_gene: TRBD1
abundance: NA
CDR3nt: TGTGCCATCATTCAGATAAGGGACAGAAATTACAATGAGCAGTTCTTC
CDR3aa: CAIIQIRDRNYNEQFF

v_gene: TRBV7-6
j_gene: TRBJ2-1
d_gene: TRBD2
abundance: NA
CDR3nt: TGTGCCAGCAGCTTTTATTCAGCGGGGAGCTCCAATGAGCAGTTCTTC
CDR3aa: CASSFYSAGSSNEQFF

v_gene: TRBV4-2
j_gene: TRBJ2-3
d_gene: TRBD2
abundance: NA
CDR3nt: TGTGCCAGCAGCCAAGATTGGACTAGCGGGAAAACAGATACGCAGTATTTT
CDR3aa: CASSQDWTSGKTDTQYF

v_gene: TRBV5-1
j_gene: TRBJ1-1
d_gene: NA
abundance: NA
CDR3nt: TGCGCCAGCAGCCTGGGGGAGGGCGCAGCTTTCTTT
CDR3aa: CASSLGEGAAFF